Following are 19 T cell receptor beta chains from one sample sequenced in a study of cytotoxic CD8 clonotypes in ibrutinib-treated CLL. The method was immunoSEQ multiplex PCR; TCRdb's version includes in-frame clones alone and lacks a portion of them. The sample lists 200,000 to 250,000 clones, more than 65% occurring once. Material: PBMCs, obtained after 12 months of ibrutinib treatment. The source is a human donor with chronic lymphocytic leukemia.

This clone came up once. This CDR3 reads CASSQGDRRTYEQYF. The CDR3 DNA reads as TGTGCCAGCAGTCAAGGGGACAGAAGAACCTACGAGCAGTACTTC. The J gene is TRBJ2-7, the V gene TRBV27; 7 bases line up with TRBD1. The V gene end was trimmed by 5 bases and the J gene end by 2 bases; junction bases not matched to a gene: 9. The CDR3 has 15 amino acids. CDR1 is MNHEY, CDR2 SMNVEV, per germline (reference sequence).

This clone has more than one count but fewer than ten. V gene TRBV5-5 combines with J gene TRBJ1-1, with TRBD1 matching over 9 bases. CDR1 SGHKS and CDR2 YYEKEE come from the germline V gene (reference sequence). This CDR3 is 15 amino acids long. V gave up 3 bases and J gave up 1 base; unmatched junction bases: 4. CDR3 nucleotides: TGTGCCAGCAGCTGGATGACAGGGGGGAACACTGAAGCTTTCTTT. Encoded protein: CASSWMTGGNTEAFF.

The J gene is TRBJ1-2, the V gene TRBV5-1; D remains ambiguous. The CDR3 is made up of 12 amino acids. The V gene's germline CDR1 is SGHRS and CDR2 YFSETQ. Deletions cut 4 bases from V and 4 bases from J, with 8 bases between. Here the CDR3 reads CASSTSSYGYTF. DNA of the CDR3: TGCGCCAGCAGCACCTCCAGCTATGGCTACACCTTC. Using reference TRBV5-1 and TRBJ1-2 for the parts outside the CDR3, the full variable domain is KAGVTQTPRYLIKTRGQQVTLSCSPISGHRSVSWYQQTPGQGLQFLFEYFSETQRNKGNFPGRFSGRQFSNSRSEMNVSTLELGDSALYLCASSTSSYGYTFGSGTRLTVV.

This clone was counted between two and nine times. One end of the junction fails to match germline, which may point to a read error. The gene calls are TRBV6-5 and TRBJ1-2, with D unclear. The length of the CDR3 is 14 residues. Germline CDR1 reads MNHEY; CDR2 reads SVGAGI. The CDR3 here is CASSYSLGIYGYTF. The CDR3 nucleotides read TGTGCCAGCAGCTACTCCCTGGGGATCTATGGCTACACCTTC.

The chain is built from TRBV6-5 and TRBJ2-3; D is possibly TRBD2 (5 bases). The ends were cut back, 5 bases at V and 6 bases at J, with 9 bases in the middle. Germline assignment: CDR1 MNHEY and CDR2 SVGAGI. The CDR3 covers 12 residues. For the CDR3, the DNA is TGTGCCAGCAGTCTAACGGGGGATACGCAGTATTTT. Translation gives CASSLTGDTQYF.

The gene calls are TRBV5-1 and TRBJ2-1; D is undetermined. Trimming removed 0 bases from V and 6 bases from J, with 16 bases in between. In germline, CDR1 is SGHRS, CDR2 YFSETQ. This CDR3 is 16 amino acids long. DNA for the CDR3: TGCGCCAGCAGCTTGGTGTACAGAGACCCGGGCAATGAGCAGTTCTTC. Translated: CASSLVYRDPGNEQFF.

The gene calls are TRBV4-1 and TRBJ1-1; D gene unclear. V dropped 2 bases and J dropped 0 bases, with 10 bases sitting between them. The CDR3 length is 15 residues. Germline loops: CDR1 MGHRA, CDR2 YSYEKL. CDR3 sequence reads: CASSQQLGLNTEAFF. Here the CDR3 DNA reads TGCGCCAGCAGCCAACAACTCGGGTTGAACACTGAAGCTTTCTTT.

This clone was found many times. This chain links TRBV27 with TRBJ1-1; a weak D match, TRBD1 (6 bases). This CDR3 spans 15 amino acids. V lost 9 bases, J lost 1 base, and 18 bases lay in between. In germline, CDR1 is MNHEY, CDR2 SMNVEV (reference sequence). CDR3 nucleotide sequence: TGTGCCAGTGGGGGCTGGCGGGCTGAGAACACTGAAGCTTTCTTT. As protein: CASGGWRAENTEAFF.

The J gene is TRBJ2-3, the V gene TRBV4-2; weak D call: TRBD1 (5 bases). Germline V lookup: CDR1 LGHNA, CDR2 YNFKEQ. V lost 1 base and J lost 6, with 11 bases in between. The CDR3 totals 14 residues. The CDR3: CASSQGLGPDTQYF. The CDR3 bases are TGTGCCAGCAGCCAAGGCTTGGGGCCCGATACGCAGTATTTT.

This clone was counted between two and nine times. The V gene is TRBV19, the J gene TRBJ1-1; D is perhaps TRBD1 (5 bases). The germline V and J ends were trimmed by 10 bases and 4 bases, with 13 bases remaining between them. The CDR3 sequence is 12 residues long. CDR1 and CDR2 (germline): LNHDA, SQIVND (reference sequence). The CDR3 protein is CAIRGSGTEAFF. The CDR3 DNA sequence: TGTGCCATAAGGGGCAGCGGCACTGAAGCTTTCTTT.

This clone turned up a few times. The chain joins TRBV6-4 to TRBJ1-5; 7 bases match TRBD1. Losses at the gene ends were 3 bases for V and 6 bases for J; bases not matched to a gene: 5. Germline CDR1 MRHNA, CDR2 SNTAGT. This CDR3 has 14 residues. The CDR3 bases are TGTGCCAGCAGTGAGAACAGGGGAGGTCAGCCCCAGCATTTT. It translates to CASSENRGGQPQHF.

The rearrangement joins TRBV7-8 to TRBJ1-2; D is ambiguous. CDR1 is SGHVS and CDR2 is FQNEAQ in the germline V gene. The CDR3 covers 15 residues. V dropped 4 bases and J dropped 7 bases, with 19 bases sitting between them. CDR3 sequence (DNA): TGTGCCAGCAGCTCTTGGACCGGCTTCGCGGGTGGCTACACCTTC. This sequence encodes CASSSWTGFAGGYTF.

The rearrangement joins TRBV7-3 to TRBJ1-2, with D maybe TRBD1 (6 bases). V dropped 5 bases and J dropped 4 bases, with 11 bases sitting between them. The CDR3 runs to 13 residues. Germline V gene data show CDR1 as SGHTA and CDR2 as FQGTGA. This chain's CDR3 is CASSMGGAYGYTF. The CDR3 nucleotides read TGTGCCAGCAGCATGGGGGGCGCCTATGGCTACACCTTC.

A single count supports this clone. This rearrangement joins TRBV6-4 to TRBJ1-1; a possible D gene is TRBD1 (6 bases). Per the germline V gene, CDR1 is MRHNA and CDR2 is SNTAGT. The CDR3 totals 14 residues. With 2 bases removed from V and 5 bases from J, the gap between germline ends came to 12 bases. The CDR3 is CASSDQTGGTEAFF. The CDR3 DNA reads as TGTGCCAGCAGTGACCAGACAGGAGGAACTGAAGCTTTCTTT.

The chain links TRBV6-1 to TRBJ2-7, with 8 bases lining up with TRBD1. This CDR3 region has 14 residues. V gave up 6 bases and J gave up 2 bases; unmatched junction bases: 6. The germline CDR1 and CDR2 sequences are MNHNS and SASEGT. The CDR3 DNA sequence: TGTGCCAGCAGAGCCGGACAGGGCCCCTACGAGCAGTACTTC. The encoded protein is CASRAGQGPYEQYF.

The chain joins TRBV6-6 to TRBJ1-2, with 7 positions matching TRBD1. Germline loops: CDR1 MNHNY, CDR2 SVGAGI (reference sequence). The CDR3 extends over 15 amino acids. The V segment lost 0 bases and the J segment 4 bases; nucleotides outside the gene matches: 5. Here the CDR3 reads CASSYSARGTYGYTF. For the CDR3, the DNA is TGTGCCAGCAGTTACTCGGCCAGGGGGACCTATGGCTACACCTTC.

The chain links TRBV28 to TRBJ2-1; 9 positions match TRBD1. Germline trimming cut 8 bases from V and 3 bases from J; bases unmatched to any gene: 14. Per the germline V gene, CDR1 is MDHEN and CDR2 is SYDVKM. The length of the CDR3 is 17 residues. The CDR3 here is CASAPGQGREGYNEQFF. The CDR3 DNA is TGTGCCAGCGCACCGGGACAGGGTAGGGAGGGCTACAATGAGCAGTTCTTC.

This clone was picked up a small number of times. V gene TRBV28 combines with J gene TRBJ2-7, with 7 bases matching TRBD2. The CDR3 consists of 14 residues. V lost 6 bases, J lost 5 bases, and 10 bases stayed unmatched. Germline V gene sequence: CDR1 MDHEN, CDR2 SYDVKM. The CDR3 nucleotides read TGTGCCAGCAGCCAGGGAGGGAGGGCCCACGAGCAGTACTTC. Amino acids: CASSQGGRAHEQYF.

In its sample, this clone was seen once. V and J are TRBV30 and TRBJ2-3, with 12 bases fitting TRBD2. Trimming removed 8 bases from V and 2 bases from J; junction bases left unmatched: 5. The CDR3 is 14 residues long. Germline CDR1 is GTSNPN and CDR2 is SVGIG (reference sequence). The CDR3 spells CAGLAGYYTDTQYF. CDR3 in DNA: TGTGCCGGACTAGCGGGATACTACACAGATACGCAGTATTTT.